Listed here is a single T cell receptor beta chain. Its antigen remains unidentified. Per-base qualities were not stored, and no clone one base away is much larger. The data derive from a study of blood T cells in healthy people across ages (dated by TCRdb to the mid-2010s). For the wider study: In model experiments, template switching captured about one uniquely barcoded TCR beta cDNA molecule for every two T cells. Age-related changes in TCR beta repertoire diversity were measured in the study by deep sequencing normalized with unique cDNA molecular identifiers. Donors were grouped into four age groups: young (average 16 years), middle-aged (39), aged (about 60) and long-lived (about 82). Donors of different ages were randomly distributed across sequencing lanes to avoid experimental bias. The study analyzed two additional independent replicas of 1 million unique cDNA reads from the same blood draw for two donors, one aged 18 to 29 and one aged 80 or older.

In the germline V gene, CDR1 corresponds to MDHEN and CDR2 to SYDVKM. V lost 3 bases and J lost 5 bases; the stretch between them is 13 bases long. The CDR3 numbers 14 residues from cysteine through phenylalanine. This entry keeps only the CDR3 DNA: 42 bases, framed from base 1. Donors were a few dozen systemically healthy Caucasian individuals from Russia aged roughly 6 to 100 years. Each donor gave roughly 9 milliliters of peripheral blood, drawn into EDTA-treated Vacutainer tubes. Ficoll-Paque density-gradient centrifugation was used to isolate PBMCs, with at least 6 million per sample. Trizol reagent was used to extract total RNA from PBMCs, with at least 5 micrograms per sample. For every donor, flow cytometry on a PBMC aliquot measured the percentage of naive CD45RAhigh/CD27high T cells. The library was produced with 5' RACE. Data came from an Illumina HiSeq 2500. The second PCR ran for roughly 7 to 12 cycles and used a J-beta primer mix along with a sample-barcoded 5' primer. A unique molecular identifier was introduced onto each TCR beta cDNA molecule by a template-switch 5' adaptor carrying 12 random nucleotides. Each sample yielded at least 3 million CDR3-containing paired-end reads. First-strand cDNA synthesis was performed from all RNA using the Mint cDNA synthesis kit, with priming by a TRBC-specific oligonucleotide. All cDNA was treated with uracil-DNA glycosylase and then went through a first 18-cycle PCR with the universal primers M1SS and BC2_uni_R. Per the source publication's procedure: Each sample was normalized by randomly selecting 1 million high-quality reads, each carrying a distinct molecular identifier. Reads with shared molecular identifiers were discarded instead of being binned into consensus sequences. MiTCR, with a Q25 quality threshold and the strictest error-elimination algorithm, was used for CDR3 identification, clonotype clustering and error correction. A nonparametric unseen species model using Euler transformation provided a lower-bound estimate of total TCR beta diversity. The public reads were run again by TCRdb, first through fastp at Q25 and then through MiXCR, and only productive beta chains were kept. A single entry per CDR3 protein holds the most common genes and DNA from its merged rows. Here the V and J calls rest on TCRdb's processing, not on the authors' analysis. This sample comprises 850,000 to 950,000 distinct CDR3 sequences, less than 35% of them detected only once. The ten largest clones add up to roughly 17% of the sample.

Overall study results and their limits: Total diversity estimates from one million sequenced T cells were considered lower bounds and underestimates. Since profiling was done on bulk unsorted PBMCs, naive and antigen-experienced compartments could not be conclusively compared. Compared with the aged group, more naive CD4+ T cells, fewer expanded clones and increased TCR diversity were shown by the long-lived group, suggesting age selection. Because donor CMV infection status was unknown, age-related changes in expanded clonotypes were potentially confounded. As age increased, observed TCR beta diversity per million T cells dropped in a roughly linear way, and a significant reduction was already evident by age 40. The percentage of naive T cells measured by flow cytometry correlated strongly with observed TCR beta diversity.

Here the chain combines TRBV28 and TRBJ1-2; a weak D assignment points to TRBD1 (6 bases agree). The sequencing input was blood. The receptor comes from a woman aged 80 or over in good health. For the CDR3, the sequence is CASSLNSRGYGYTF. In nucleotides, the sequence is TGTGCCAGCAGTTTGAATAGCAGGGGATATGGCTACACCTTC.